These T cell receptor beta chains were read from a single sample in a study of shared clonotypes between healthy human individuals. This table comes from immunoSEQ multiplex PCR, and its TCRdb copy is limited to in-frame clones, with some not included. The table lists around 2.1 million clones, roughly 91% of them singletons, with 1.7% in the top ten. Sequences were obtained from naive CD8+ T cells from PBMCs. The receptors derive from a man aged 18 to 29 in good health. Some clones in this sample may be carry-over from other donors' samples. CDR3s include the opening cysteine and the closing phenylalanine or tryptophan. The order of the fields is D gene, CDR3 length, J gene, clone size, V gene, CDR3 protein, CDR3 DNA. The D gene is left open where the match is weak. Expanded clones get a size class; other rows say once, few or many, or leave the size out.

. 13 TRBJ1-1 . TRBV27 CASRPLGSTEAFF TGTGCCAGCAGGCCGCTTGGAAGTACTGAAGCTTTCTTT
TRBD1 14 TRBJ1-6 few TRBV4-1 CASSQVQGNSPLHF TGCGCCAGCAGCCAAGTACAGGGGAATTCACCCCTCCACTTT
. 11 TRBJ2-2 . TRBV5-1 CASSDTGELFF TGCGCCAGCAGCGACACCGGGGAGCTGTTTTTT
TRBD2 16 TRBJ2-1 . TRBV4-2 CASSQDKRENYNEQFF TGTGCCAGCAGCCAAGACAAGCGGGAAAACTACAATGAGCAGTTCTTC
. 18 TRBJ2-7 . TRBV7-2 CASSFGAGIGPLAYEQYF TGTGCCAGCAGCTTCGGGGCGGGGATAGGCCCCCTCGCCTACGAGCAGTACTTC
. 16 TRBJ1-2 once TRBV7-9 CASSLGSRDQNYGYTF TGTGCCAGCAGCTTAGGGAGCCGGGACCAAAACTATGGCTACACCTTC
TRBD1 15 TRBJ2-7 . TRBV28 CASRSRQGGSYEQYF TGTGCCAGCAGATCCCGACAGGGGGGATCCTACGAGCAGTACTTC
TRBD1 16 TRBJ2-2 . TRBV4-1 CASSQYRGKNTGELFF TGCGCCAGCAGCCAATACAGGGGTAAGAACACCGGGGAGCTGTTTTTT
. 11 TRBJ2-7 . TRBV28 CASRSSYEQYF TGTGCCAGCCGGAGCTCCTACGAGCAGTACTTC
TRBD1 15 TRBJ1-2 . TRBV7-9 CASSLASRGLDGYTF TGTGCCAGCAGCTTAGCTTCCAGGGGGCTCGATGGCTACACCTTC
. 15 TRBJ2-7 . TRBV18 CASSPPSAGPYEQYF TGTGCCAGCTCACCACCCAGTGCAGGTCCCTACGAGCAGTACTTC
TRBD1 13 TRBJ2-7 . TRBV29-1 CSVPRDRDYEQYF TGCAGCGTCCCCCGGGACAGAGACTACGAGCAGTACTTC
TRBD2 14 TRBJ2-7 . TRBV6-1 CASSPGGLSYEQYF TGTGCCAGCAGTCCGGGAGGACTCTCCTACGAGCAGTACTTC
TRBD1 13 TRBJ2-3 . TRBV9 CASGQGGSDTQYF TGTGCCAGTGGACAGGGAGGATCAGATACGCAGTATTTT
. 13 TRBJ1-2 . TRBV5-1 CASSKTENYGYTF TGCGCCAGCAGCAAGACAGAAAACTATGGCTACACCTTC
TRBD2 14 TRBJ2-7 . TRBV28 CASSLLAGSYEQYF TGTGCCAGCAGTTTATTAGCGGGGTCCTACGAGCAGTACTTC
. 14 TRBJ1-2 . TRBV27 CASTLGGGAGGYTF TGTGCCAGCACCCTAGGTGGGGGGGCAGGTGGCTACACCTTC
. 15 TRBJ2-7 . TRBV7-2 CASSLGLSSSYEQYF TGTGCCAGCAGCTTAGGACTATCAAGCTCCTACGAGCAGTACTTC
. 16 TRBJ2-7 . TRBV28 CASSPLGGSDFYEQYF TGTGCCAGCAGCCCCCTCGGGGGTTCCGACTTCTACGAGCAGTACTTC
TRBD2 15 TRBJ2-7 . TRBV27 CASRTGTSGTYEQYF TGTGCCAGCAGGACCGGGACTAGCGGTACCTACGAGCAGTACTTC
TRBD1 15 TRBJ2-7 once TRBV7-8 CASSPGTGVGYEQYF TGTGCCAGCAGCCCAGGGACAGGGGTCGGGTACGAGCAGTACTTC
. 14 TRBJ1-4 . TRBV27 CASSLAPTNEKLFF TGTGCCAGCAGTTTAGCTCCAACTAATGAAAAACTGTTTTTT